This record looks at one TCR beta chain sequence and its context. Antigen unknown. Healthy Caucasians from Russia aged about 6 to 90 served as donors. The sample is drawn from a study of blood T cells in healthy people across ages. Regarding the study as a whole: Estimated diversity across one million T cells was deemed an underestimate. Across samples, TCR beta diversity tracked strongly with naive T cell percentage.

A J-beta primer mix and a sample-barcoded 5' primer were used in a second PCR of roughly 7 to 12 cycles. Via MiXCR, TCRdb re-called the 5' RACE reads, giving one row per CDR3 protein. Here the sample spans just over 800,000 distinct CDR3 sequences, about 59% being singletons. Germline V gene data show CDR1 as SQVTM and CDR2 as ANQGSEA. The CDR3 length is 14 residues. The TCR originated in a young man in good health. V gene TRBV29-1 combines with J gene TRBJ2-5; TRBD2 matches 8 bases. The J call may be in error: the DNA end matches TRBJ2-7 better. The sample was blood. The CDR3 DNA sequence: TGCAGCGTTGAGACGGGGGGGGCCTCTCGCGAGCAGTACTTC. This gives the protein CSVETGGASREQYF.